The 32 T cell receptor beta chains below were found in one sample sequenced in a study of blood T cell repertoires in COVID-19. Clones were read by immunoSEQ multiplex PCR, and TCRdb kept only the in-frame ones, dropping some. The sample has 350,000 to 450,000 clones, roughly 86% seen once; the top ten hold about 1.7%. The sample was PBMCs or T cells enriched from blood (not recorded which). The receptors stem from a woman younger than 45 who had recovered from COVID-19.

The chain uses TRBV10-3 and TRBJ1-2, with TRBD1 as a possible D gene (6 bases). CDR3 length: 16 residues. Deletions cut 4 bases from V and 0 bases from J, with 15 bases between. CDR1 is ENHRY, CDR2 SYGVKD, per germline. The CDR3, as DNA: TGTGCCATCAGTGGACGCACTCAGGGGCCTAACTATGGCTACACCTTC. It yields the protein CAISGRTQGPNYGYTF.

This chain connects TRBV10-3 to TRBJ2-3, with D hard to call. The CDR3 is made up of 13 amino acids. The germline V and J ends were trimmed by 3 bases and 0 bases, with 4 bases remaining between them. CDR1 and CDR2 (germline): ENHRY, SYGVKD. For the CDR3, the DNA is TGTGCCATCAGTGAAGCTAGCACAGATACGCAGTATTTT. This codes for CAISEASTDTQYF.

The chain joins TRBV18 to TRBJ2-3, with 11 bases matching TRBD1. This CDR3 is 15 amino acids long. The germline V gene has CDR1 KGHSH and CDR2 LQKENI. V gave up 2 bases and J gave up 4 bases; unmatched junction bases: 2. CDR3 bases: TGTGCCAGCTCACCATCGGGACAGGGGGCAGATACGCAGTATTTT. Translated, it gives CASSPSGQGADTQYF.

This clone was counted a few times. V and J are TRBV19 and TRBJ2-3; D gene unclear. The CDR3 loop spans 14 amino acids. The ends were cut back, 4 bases at V and 3 bases at J, with 11 bases in the middle. CDR1 LNHDA and CDR2 SQIVND come from the germline V gene (reference sequence). CDR3 region: CASSRVEVTDTQYF. The CDR3 nucleotides read TGTGCCAGTAGTAGGGTTGAGGTGACAGATACGCAGTATTTT.

The V and J genes are TRBV7-6 and TRBJ1-1; tentative D call: TRBD1 (6 bases). Per the germline V gene, CDR1 is SGHVS and CDR2 is FNYEAQ. V was cut by 3 bases and J by 3 bases, with 11 bases left in between. The CDR3 is 14 residues long. The CDR3 region is CASSLEQGYTEAFF. Written as DNA, the CDR3 is TGTGCCAGCAGCTTGGAGCAGGGGTACACTGAAGCTTTCTTT.

The chain employs TRBV30 and TRBJ1-5, with D tentatively TRBD1 (6 bases). This CDR3 region has 14 residues. CDR1 is GTSNPN, CDR2 SVGIG, per germline (reference sequence). V shed 0 bases and J shed 5 bases, with 11 bases lying between them. CDR3 in DNA: TGTGCCTGGAGTGTACATGCAGGGGATCAGCCCCAGCATTTT. Amino acids: CAWSVHAGDQPQHF.

The J gene is TRBJ1-1, the V gene TRBV18, with a tentative D call TRBD1 (5 bases). Trimming removed 5 bases at V and 1 base at J, with 14 bases between. Germline V gene sequence: CDR1 KGHSH, CDR2 LQKENI. The CDR3 is 15 residues long. The CDR3 nucleotides are TGTGCCAGCTCAGAACAAACAGGTCGGAACACTGAAGCTTTCTTT. Encoded protein: CASSEQTGRNTEAFF.

The V gene is TRBV6-2 or TRBV6-3, the J gene TRBJ2-7; D not resolved. V was cut by 0 bases and J by 12 bases, with 12 bases left in between. Germline lookup yields CDR1 MNHEY and CDR2 SVGEGT. The CDR3 runs 12 residues. CDR3: CASSYSTFGRYF. The CDR3, as DNA: TGTGCCAGCAGTTACTCGACATTCGGCCGGTACTTC.

The gene calls are TRBV7-2 and TRBJ1-2; 11 bases match TRBD1. This CDR3 has 15 residues. J lost 4 bases, V lost 5 bases, and 6 bases had no gene match. Germline CDR1 and CDR2: SGHTA and FQGNSA. The CDR3 protein is CASSVTGTGGYGYTF. In DNA form, the CDR3 reads TGTGCCAGCAGCGTTACCGGGACAGGGGGCTATGGCTACACCTTC. Using reference TRBV7-2 and TRBJ1-2 for the parts outside the CDR3, the full variable domain is GAGVSQSPSNKVTEKGKDVELRCDPISGHTALYWYRQSLGQGLEFLIYFQGNSAPDKSGLPSDRFSAERTGGSVSTLTIQRTQQEDSAVYLCASSVTGTGGYGYTFGSGTRLTVV.

The rearrangement uses TRBV24-1 and TRBJ2-3; D is possibly TRBD2 (6 bases). With 4 bases removed from V and 5 bases from J, the gap between germline ends came to 12 bases. The length of the CDR3 is 14 residues. Germline assignment: CDR1 KGHDR and CDR2 SFDVKD. Here the CDR3 DNA reads TGTGCCACCAGTGAGCCGGGAGATCGAGATACGCAGTATTTT. The encoded protein is CATSEPGDRDTQYF.

The chain links TRBV5-6 to TRBJ1-4; maybe TRBD1 (5 bases). The V end was cut by 0 bases, the J end by 4 bases, with 7 bases between. The CDR3 covers 14 residues. Germline assignment: CDR1 SGHDT and CDR2 YYEEEE. The DNA for the CDR3 is TGTGCCAGCAGCTTGGGACAGATTAATGAAAAACTGTTTTTT. Translating it yields CASSLGQINEKLFF.

The J gene is TRBJ2-1, the V gene TRBV7-9; the D gene is possibly TRBD2 (5 bases). Germline V gives CDR1 SEHNR, CDR2 FQNEAQ (reference sequence). This CDR3 is built from 14 residues. V lost 6 bases and J 0 bases, leaving 9 bases between the germline ends. The CDR3 nucleotides are TGTGCCAGCAGGCGGACTTCCTCCTACAATGAGCAGTTCTTC. Its translation: CASRRTSSYNEQFF.

The chain links TRBV18 to TRBJ2-5; 9 bases agree with TRBD2. CDR1 and CDR2 (germline): KGHSH, LQKENI. CDR3 length equals 16 residues. The trim removed 3 bases at V and 4 bases at J, leaving 9 bases unmatched. The CDR3 nucleotides read TGTGCCAGCTCACCCTCCGGACTAGCGATAGGAGAGACCCAGTACTTC. Translating gives CASSPSGLAIGETQYF.

V is TRBV19 and J is TRBJ2-7; D is perhaps TRBD1 (6 bases). V lost 5 bases and J lost 2, with 13 bases in between. The germline gives CDR1 LNHDA, CDR2 SQIVND (reference sequence). This CDR3 is 14 amino acids long. The CDR3: CASSQGPTTYEQYF. In DNA form, the CDR3 reads TGTGCCAGTAGTCAGGGGCCCACCACCTACGAGCAGTACTTC.

DNA for the CDR3: TGTGCAAGTCGCTCCAACAGGGTGGTGAGACAGGGCTACGAGCAGTACTTC. Translation gives CASRSNRVVRQGYEQYF. The chain links TRBV12-2 to TRBJ2-7; the D call in the table, TRBD1, was not verified against the DNA. TRBV12-2 is listed as a pseudogene. This CDR3 contains 17 residues.

The V and J genes are TRBV19 and TRBJ2-7, with a weak D call TRBD1 (6 bases). Deletions cut 0 bases from V and 6 bases from J, with 12 bases between. This CDR3 contains 14 residues. Per germline, CDR1 LNHDA and CDR2 SQIVND (reference sequence). The DNA of the CDR3 is TGTGCCAGTAGTATAGACAACAGGGTTGGCGAGCAGTACTTC. This sequence encodes CASSIDNRVGEQYF.

The rearrangement links TRBV6-5 to TRBJ1-1; 9 bases match TRBD1. This CDR3 contains 14 residues. V shed 5 bases and J 6 bases; nucleotides not matched to a gene: 7. CDR1 MNHEY and CDR2 SVGAGI come from the germline V gene. The CDR3 sequence: CASSPQGARAEAFF. CDR3 coding DNA: TGTGCCAGCAGTCCACAGGGGGCAAGGGCTGAAGCTTTCTTT.

This clone showed up just once. J is TRBJ1-2 and V is TRBV4-1; no clear D gene. The V end lost 0 bases, the J end lost 2 bases, and 7 bases lay between the germline ends. Per germline, CDR1 MGHRA and CDR2 YSYEKL. The CDR3 extends over 14 amino acids. CDR3 DNA: TGCGCCAGCAGCCAAGAAGGTAGCAACTATGGCTACACCTTC. This codes for CASSQEGSNYGYTF.

V usage is TRBV10-3 and J usage is TRBJ2-7, with TRBD1 matching 11 bases. V lost 10 bases and J lost 6; bases outside the gene matches: 8. The CDR3 covers 13 residues. CDR1 is ENHRY and CDR2 is SYGVKD in the germline V gene. The CDR3 DNA reads as TGTGCCACCCACGGGACAGGGGGAAGCGAGCAGTACTTC. As protein: CATHGTGGSEQYF.

The J gene is TRBJ2-1, the V gene TRBV5-1; TRBD2 agrees at 10 bases. CDR3 length: 15 amino acids. Germline V gene sequence: CDR1 SGHRS, CDR2 YFSETQ. J lost 6 bases, V lost 0 bases, and 3 bases had no gene match. CDR3 sequence: CASSLASSGSNEQFF. The DNA for the CDR3 is TGCGCCAGCAGCTTGGCCTCTAGCGGGAGCAATGAGCAGTTCTTC.

The gene calls are TRBV6-1 and TRBJ2-7; 9 positions agree with TRBD2. CDR3 length equals 15 residues. With V trimmed by 2 bases and J by 4 bases, 6 bases remained unmatched. Germline lookup yields CDR1 MNHNS and CDR2 SASEGT. CDR3 residues: CASSEPGLAVYEQYF. CDR3 DNA sequence: TGTGCCAGCAGTGAACCGGGACTAGCTGTGTACGAGCAGTACTTC.

The rearrangement links TRBV12-3 or TRBV12-4 to TRBJ2-2; TRBD1 matches 7 bases. V shed 7 bases, J shed 4 bases, and the junction held 3 bases outside the gene matches. CDR3 length: 13 residues. The CDR3 nucleotides are TGTGCCAGCAAGGGGGCGGGCACCGGGGAGCTGTTTTTT. Its translation is CASKGAGTGELFF.

V is TRBV4-2 and J is TRBJ2-1, with a weak D call TRBD2 (6 bases). Deletions cut 1 base from V and 4 bases from J, with 8 bases between. The CDR3 has 14 residues. Germline loops: CDR1 LGHNA, CDR2 YNFKEQ. CDR3 loop: CASSQVSGYNEQFF. For the CDR3, the DNA is TGTGCCAGCAGCCAAGTTAGCGGTTACAATGAGCAGTTCTTC.

V and J are TRBV24-1 and TRBJ1-2; D is unresolved. CDR3 length: 10 amino acids. CDR1 and CDR2 from the germline V gene are KGHDR and SFDVKD. V was trimmed by 10 bases and J by 7 bases, leaving 9 bases between them. The CDR3 sequence is CATTSGGYTF. Here the CDR3 DNA reads TGTGCCACTACTAGCGGTGGCTACACCTTC.

The chain links TRBV5-4 to TRBJ2-7, with 13 bases fitting TRBD2. The ends lost 0 bases at V and 4 bases at J; junction bases unmatched: 10. Germline V gene lookup returns CDR1 SGHNT and CDR2 YYREEE (reference sequence). The CDR3 extends over 18 amino acids. The CDR3 DNA follows: TGTGCCAGCAGCTTGGAAGGACTAGCGGGGGAATCTCTTTACGAGCAGTACTTC. Translation: CASSLEGLAGESLYEQYF.

The rearrangement joins TRBV6-2 or TRBV6-3 to TRBJ2-5; 7 nucleotides agree with TRBD1. In germline, CDR1 is MNHEY, CDR2 SVGEGT. Unmatched junction bases numbered 1, after V lost 5 bases and J lost 4 bases. CDR3 size: 12 residues. Here the CDR3 reads CASSRQGETQYF. The CDR3 bases are TGTGCCAGCAGTCGACAGGGAGAGACCCAGTACTTC.

The rearrangement uses TRBV6-5 and TRBJ2-1, with 8 positions matching TRBD1. Germline CDR1 and CDR2: MNHEY and SVGAGI. After removal of 6 bases from V and 9 bases from J, the junction contained 10 bases not matched to a gene. CDR3 length equals 14 residues. This CDR3 reads CASRMDRDSSEQFF. The CDR3 bases are TGTGCCAGCAGGATGGACAGGGATAGTAGTGAGCAGTTCTTC.

CDR3 in DNA: TGTGCCAGCAGCGCCTCTGGGCGAAACTATGGCTACACCTTC. Translating it yields CASSASGRNYGYTF. V usage is TRBV7-9 and J usage is TRBJ1-2; D not resolved. Germline-derived CDR1 and CDR2 are SEHNR and FQNEAQ (reference sequence). The CDR3 extends over 14 amino acids. The V gene lost 5 bases and the J gene lost 2 bases, with 12 bases spanning the gap.

The chain joins TRBV5-1 to TRBJ2-7, with D perhaps matching TRBD1 (5 bases). The germline V and J ends were trimmed by 2 bases and 4 bases, with 13 bases remaining between them. CDR1 is SGHRS and CDR2 is YFSETQ in the germline V gene. The CDR3 spans 14 residues. The CDR3 loop reads CASSLSPRVYEQYF. CDR3 bases: TGCGCCAGCAGCTTATCCCCCAGGGTTTACGAGCAGTACTTC.

The chain is built from TRBV4-3 and TRBJ2-7, with 10 nucleotides matching TRBD1. V gave up 5 bases and J gave up 7 bases; unmatched junction bases: 8. CDR1 and CDR2 (germline): LGHNA, YSLEER. CDR3 size: 14 residues. The DNA of the CDR3 is TGCGCCAGCAGCACCGGACAGGGGGTGGGGGAGCAGTACTTC. Translation: CASSTGQGVGEQYF.

The rearrangement uses TRBV7-2 and TRBJ2-1; D is undetermined. The CDR3 totals 13 residues. Trimming shortened V by 1 base and J by 4 bases, and 5 bases separated the two germline ends. The V gene's germline CDR1 is SGHTA and CDR2 FQGNSA. CDR3 sequence reads: CASSLDRYNEQFF. The CDR3 DNA follows: TGTGCCAGCAGCTTAGACCGGTACAATGAGCAGTTCTTC.

The CDR3: CATKGDRGTYEQYF. The CDR3 DNA follows: TGTGCCACCAAAGGGGACAGGGGCACCTACGAGCAGTACTTC. The genes are TRBV24-1 and TRBJ2-7; 10 nucleotides align to TRBD1. The CDR3 is 14 amino acids. V trimming: 8 bases; J trimming: 2 bases; junction bases outside the gene matches: 5. Germline lookup yields CDR1 KGHDR and CDR2 SFDVKD.